The present T cell receptor beta chain was sequenced within a study of cytomegalovirus exposure and HLA in healthy donors. For the study at large: Among the approximately 400 genotyped donors, approximately 80% were placed in the Caucasian-associated ancestry cluster. Study-level points and caveats: In vitro data verified a few CMV-associated chains as specific for CMV antigens.

Note on this clone: Antigen unknown.

Use of 60 Vbeta and 13 Jbeta primers characterized the PCR. TCRdb's copy holds only in-frame clones and misses some; the assay was immunoSEQ multiplex PCR. The data hold about 180,000 clones, with approximately 80% observed a single time. The junction had 1 base not matched to a gene; V was cut back by 6 bases and J by 3 bases. The CDR3 is made up of 13 amino acids. Germline V gives CDR1 MNHNS, CDR2 SASEGT. The rearrangement links TRBV6-1 to TRBJ1-2; 10 bases are shared with TRBD1. This receptor was identified in a woman between 50 and 59 years old in good health and CMV-seronegative. Sequencing was carried out using PBMCs. The DNA for the CDR3 is TGTGCCAGCAGGACAGGGGGCGACTATGGCTACACCTTC. Amino acid sequence: CASRTGGDYGYTF.